These T cell receptor beta chains were read from a single sample in a study of T cell responses to AZD1222 COVID-19 vaccine. Sequencing used immunoSEQ multiplex PCR; TCRdb keeps in-frame clones, though not all of them. The sample includes 100,000 to 150,000 clones, around 90% of them seen just once. The sequencing used peripheral blood, collected 28 days after the second dose of the MenACWY control vaccine. Receptors were obtained from an adult who received the MenACWY meningococcal vaccine as a control. Each CDR3 is given with its conserved first and last residue. A D gene is named only where the DNA matches it firmly. Some rows mark clone size as missing; the rest say once, few, many or name a class of expanded clone.

cdr3_aa | cdr3_nt | clone_size | v_call | d_call | j_call
CASSPTRQGASFF | TGTGCCAGCAGTCCCACCCGACAGGGGGCATCTTTCTTT | NA | TRBV27 | TRBD1 | TRBJ1-1
CASSSGTGAFF | TGTGCCAGCAGCTCCGGGACAGGAGCTTTCTTT | NA | TRBV7-2 | TRBD1 | TRBJ1-1
CASSATGGGAKTGELFF | TGTGCCAGCAGCGCCACAGGGGGCGGTGCGAAGACCGGGGAGCTGTTTTTT | NA | TRBV7-2 | TRBD1 | TRBJ2-2
CASRARTGYYEQYF | TGTGCCAGCAGGGCCAGGACAGGGTATTACGAGCAGTACTTC | NA | TRBV28 | TRBD1 | TRBJ2-7
CASGLISTDTQYF | TGTGCCAGCGGTCTAATTAGCACAGATACGCAGTATTTT | NA | TRBV12-3/TRBV12-4 | NA | TRBJ2-3
CASSLEGGVAGELFF | TGCGCCAGCAGCTTAGAAGGGGGCGTCGCCGGGGAGCTGTTTTTT | NA | TRBV5-1 | TRBD1 | TRBJ2-2
CASSQASGGYGYTF | TGTGCCAGCAGCCAAGCATCGGGTGGCTATGGCTACACCTTC | NA | TRBV4-2 | NA | TRBJ1-2
CSVTPAERQGYTF | TGCAGCGTTACCCCAGCGGAGCGGCAAGGCTACACCTTC | NA | TRBV29-1 | NA | TRBJ1-2
CASSIGHLISNTGELFF | TGTGCCAGTAGTATAGGGCACTTAATTTCGAACACCGGGGAGCTGTTTTTT | once | TRBV19 | NA | TRBJ2-2
CASSFSQGGITEAFF | TGTGCCAGCAGTTTTTCTCAGGGGGGAATCACTGAAGCTTTCTTT | NA | TRBV27 | TRBD1 | TRBJ1-1
CASSDTGGALEETQYF | TGTGCCAGCAGTGATACAGGGGGCGCCCTGGAAGAGACCCAGTACTTC | NA | TRBV6-1 | TRBD1 | TRBJ2-5
CASSTLRQGEYPNSGANVLTF | TGTGCCAGTAGTACCCTAAGACAGGGGGAGTACCCCAACTCTGGGGCCAACGTCCTGACTTTC | NA | TRBV19 | TRBD1 | TRBJ2-6
CASSVRSTDTQYF | TGTGCCAGCAGCGTTAGGAGCACAGATACGCAGTATTTT | NA | TRBV9 | NA | TRBJ2-3
CASSTRLDQPQHF | TGTGCCAGTAGTACCCGGCTGGATCAGCCCCAGCATTTT | few | TRBV19 | NA | TRBJ1-5
CASSLIKGDGNYGYTF | TGTGCCAGCAGTTTAATTAAGGGGGACGGCAACTATGGCTACACCTTC | NA | TRBV28 | NA | TRBJ1-2
CSGELGSEQFF | TGCAGCGGGGAATTGGGGTCAGAGCAGTTCTTC | NA | TRBV29-1 | NA | TRBJ2-1
CASSGRGGDYGYTF | TGTGCCAGCAGTGGACGCGGGGGAGACTATGGCTACACCTTC | NA | TRBV5-8 | NA | TRBJ1-2
CASSFGSYQPQHF | TGTGCCAGCAGTTTTGGCAGCTATCAGCCCCAGCATTTT | NA | TRBV12-3/TRBV12-4 | NA | TRBJ1-5
CASSLGGSTDTQYF | TGTGCCAGCAGCTTAGGAGGGAGCACAGATACGCAGTATTTT | once | TRBV11-2 | NA | TRBJ2-3
CASSQDSESRGIYEQYF | TGTGCCAGCAGCCAAGACTCAGAATCCCGCGGGATATACGAGCAGTACTTC | once | TRBV14 | NA | TRBJ2-7
CASSNSGGDGETQYF | TGCGCCAGCAGCAATAGCGGGGGGGATGGAGAGACCCAGTACTTC | NA | TRBV5-1 | TRBD2 | TRBJ2-5
CASSLRARSTDTQYF | TGTGCCAGCAGTTTAAGGGCCCGTAGCACAGATACGCAGTATTTT | NA | TRBV27 | NA | TRBJ2-3
CASSFLGTTGYNEQFF | TGTGCCAGCAGTTTCCTGGGGACGACGGGCTACAATGAGCAGTTCTTC | NA | TRBV28 | NA | TRBJ2-1
CASRGQGLGYGYTF | TGTGCCAGCAGAGGACAGGGGCTTGGCTATGGCTACACCTTC | once | TRBV6-5 | TRBD1 | TRBJ1-2
CASRRMVDYNEQFF | TGTGCCAGCAGACGTATGGTCGACTACAATGAGCAGTTCTTC | NA | TRBV28 | NA | TRBJ2-1
CASSPRTVVGLFTEAFF | TGCGCCAGCAGCCCGAGGACGGTGGTGGGACTCTTCACTGAAGCTTTCTTT | NA | TRBV4-3 | NA | TRBJ1-1
CASSNLGTDQETQYF | TGCGCCAGCAGCAACTTAGGGACGGATCAAGAGACCCAGTACTTC | NA | TRBV5-1 | NA | TRBJ2-5
CASSPLGGRAYEQFF | TGTGCCAGCTCACCACTGGGCGGGAGGGCCTATGAGCAGTTCTTC | NA | TRBV18 | TRBD2 | TRBJ2-1
CASSRVLSYEQYF | TGTGCCAGCAGCCGGGTTCTTTCCTACGAGCAGTACTTC | NA | TRBV14 | NA | TRBJ2-7
CASSEPGRLNTEAFF | TGTGCCAGCAGTGAACCCGGCAGGCTGAACACTGAAGCTTTCTTT | NA | TRBV25-1 | NA | TRBJ1-1
CASSRSRDRGLQTQYF | TGTGCCAGTAGTAGGAGCCGGGACAGGGGGCTTCAGACCCAGTACTTC | NA | TRBV19 | TRBD1 | TRBJ2-5
CASSLSSGRHNSPLHF | TGTGCCAGCAGTTTATCCTCGGGACGCCATAATTCACCCCTCCACTTT | once | TRBV27 | NA | TRBJ1-6
CASSGSESSSDTQYF | TGTGCCAGCAGTGGTAGCGAAAGCAGTTCAGATACGCAGTATTTT | NA | TRBV6-4 | NA | TRBJ2-3
CASSPGLAPVSYNEQFF | TGTGCCAGCAGTCCTGGACTAGCGCCCGTCTCCTACAATGAGCAGTTCTTC | once | TRBV27 | TRBD2 | TRBJ2-1
CASSLGTSNEKLFF | TGTGCCAGCAGCTTAGGGACCTCTAATGAAAAACTGTTTTTT | NA | TRBV7-9 | NA | TRBJ1-4
CATRARDDTGELFF | TGTGCCACTAGGGCCAGGGACGACACCGGGGAGCTGTTTTTT | NA | TRBV15 | NA | TRBJ2-2
CASRAWEGSYEQYF | TGCGCCAGCAGGGCGTGGGAGGGTTCCTACGAGCAGTACTTC | NA | TRBV5-1 | TRBD2 | TRBJ2-7
CASSLQGFNEQYF | TGTGCCAGCAGTCTACAGGGGTTCAACGAGCAGTACTTC | NA | TRBV12-3/TRBV12-4 | TRBD1 | TRBJ2-7
CASSQGVATNEKLFF | TGCGCCAGCAGTCAGGGAGTCGCAACTAATGAAAAACTGTTTTTT | NA | TRBV5-1 | NA | TRBJ1-4
CASSETLIYGYTF | TGCGCCAGCAGTGAAACTTTAATCTATGGCTACACCTTC | once | TRBV10-2 | NA | TRBJ1-2
CSASGDSGGAREQFF | TGCAGTGCTAGTGGGGATAGCGGGGGGGCTCGGGAGCAGTTCTTC | NA | TRBV20-1 | TRBD2 | TRBJ2-1
CASSLENPGLGYTF | TGCGCCAGCAGCTTGGAGAACCCGGGGCTTGGCTACACCTTC | NA | TRBV5-1 | NA | TRBJ1-2
CASSSPGGTDTQYF | TGTGCCAGCAGTTCCCCGGGGGGCACAGATACGCAGTATTTT | NA | TRBV6-4 | NA | TRBJ2-3
CASSLSAPGQGAEAFF | TGTGCCAGCTCACTTTCAGCTCCGGGACAGGGCGCTGAAGCTTTCTTT | NA | TRBV18 | TRBD1 | TRBJ1-1
CASSSGQGLDTQYF | TGCGCCAGCAGCTCGGGACAGGGGCTAGATACGCAGTATTTT | NA | TRBV5-1 | TRBD1 | TRBJ2-3
CASSVEDRVGGGYTF | TGTGCCAGCAGCGTAGAGGACAGGGTAGGGGGAGGCTACACCTTC | NA | TRBV9 | TRBD1 | TRBJ1-2
CASSLLRAGDRNTEAFF | TGTGCCAGCAGTCTCCTGAGGGCCGGGGACCGGAACACTGAAGCTTTCTTT | NA | TRBV6-6 | NA | TRBJ1-1
CASSQEQGDPGNTIYF | TGCGCCAGCAGCCAAGAACAGGGGGACCCTGGAAACACCATATATTTT | few | TRBV4-3 | TRBD1 | TRBJ1-3
CATSDPDGYQETQYF | TGTGCCACCAGTGATCCGGACGGCTACCAAGAGACCCAGTACTTC | NA | TRBV24-1 | NA | TRBJ2-5
CASSFRGGASDTGELFF | TGTGCCAGCAGCTTCCGCGGGGGGGCCAGTGACACCGGGGAGCTGTTTTTT | NA | TRBV7-2 | TRBD2 | TRBJ2-2
CASSLGTSGPTSTDTQYF | TGTGCCAGCAGCCTAGGGACTAGCGGACCTACTAGCACAGATACGCAGTATTTT | NA | TRBV3-1/TRBV3-2 | TRBD2 | TRBJ2-3
CASSQEWLAGTDTQYF | TGTGCCAGCAGCCAAGAGTGGCTAGCGGGCACAGATACGCAGTATTTT | NA | TRBV3-1/TRBV3-2 | TRBD2 | TRBJ2-3
CSVARGLVNEQFF | TGCAGCGTTGCCAGGGGGCTTGTCAATGAGCAGTTCTTC | NA | TRBV29-1 | TRBD1 | TRBJ2-1
CASSEALGNEQFF | TGTGCCAGCAGTGAAGCACTTGGGAATGAGCAGTTCTTC | NA | TRBV2 | NA | TRBJ2-1
CASSPGTGTYEQYF | TGTGCCAGCAGCCCCGGGACAGGGACCTACGAGCAGTACTTC | NA | TRBV9 | TRBD1 | TRBJ2-7
CASSWRLGGNTIYF | TGTGCCAGCAGCTGGAGATTGGGTGGAAACACCATATATTTT | NA | TRBV5-6 | NA | TRBJ1-3